This T cell receptor beta chain was identified in a study of T cell responses to AZD1222 COVID-19 vaccine. The CDR3 is 13 residues long. Trimming removed 5 bases from V and 8 bases from J, with 15 bases in between. The V gene's germline CDR1 is SEHNR and CDR2 FQNEAQ (reference sequence). The repertoire was sequenced with immunoSEQ multiplex PCR; TCRdb's copy has only in-frame clones and lacks some. Here the sample spans some 96,000 clones, about 88% being singletons. The sample consisted of peripheral blood, taken on day 0 of AZD1222 vaccination. V is TRBV7-9 and J is TRBJ1-2; unclear D gene. The receptor's source is an adult in good health. The CDR3 nucleotides read TGTGCCAGCAGCCCAATAGGAGAAGGCGGCTACACCTTC. The encoded protein is CASSPIGEGGYTF.